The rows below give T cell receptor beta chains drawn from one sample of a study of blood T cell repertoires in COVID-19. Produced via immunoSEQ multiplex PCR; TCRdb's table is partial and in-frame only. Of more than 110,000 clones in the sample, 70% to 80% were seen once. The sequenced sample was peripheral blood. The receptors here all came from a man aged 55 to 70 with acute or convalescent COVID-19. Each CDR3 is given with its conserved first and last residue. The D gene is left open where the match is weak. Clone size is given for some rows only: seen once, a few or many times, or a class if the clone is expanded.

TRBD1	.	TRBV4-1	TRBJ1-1	TGCGCCAGCAGCCAAGGGGGGCAGGGGGCCCTGAACACTGAAGCTTTCTTT	CASSQGGQGALNTEAFF
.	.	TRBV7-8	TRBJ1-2	TGTGCCAGCAGCCCAACGCCGGACAGAGTCTATGGCTACACCTTC	CASSPTPDRVYGYTF
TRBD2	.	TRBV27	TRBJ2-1	TGTGCCAGCAGGGCGGGACTAGCGGGGACCTCCTCCTACAATGAGCAGTTCTTC	CASRAGLAGTSSYNEQFF
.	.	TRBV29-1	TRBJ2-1	TGCAGCGTTTCCACAGGGTCCGCTTACAATGAGCAGTTCTTC	CSVSTGSAYNEQFF
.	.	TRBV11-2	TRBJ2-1	TGTGCCAGCAGCTTAGAGCGGGCGGGGTTGAATGAGCAGTTCTTC	CASSLERAGLNEQFF
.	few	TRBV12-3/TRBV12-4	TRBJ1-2	TGTGCCAGCAGTTCGGGAGTCCTCTATGGCTACACCTTC	CASSSGVLYGYTF
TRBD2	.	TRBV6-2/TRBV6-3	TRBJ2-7	TGTGCCAGCAGTGGACTAGCGGGAGGGCGCGAGCAGTACTTC	CASSGLAGGREQYF
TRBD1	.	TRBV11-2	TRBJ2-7	TGTGCCAGCAGCTTTCCGGGACAGGGGTCCTACGAGCAGTACTTC	CASSFPGQGSYEQYF
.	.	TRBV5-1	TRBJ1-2	TGCGCCAGCAGCAGTCGACAGGACATAAGTGGCTACACCTTC	CASSSRQDISGYTF
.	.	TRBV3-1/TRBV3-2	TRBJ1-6	TGTGCCAGCAGCTTAACTGACAGATTGGATTATAATTCACCCCTCCACTTT	CASSLTDRLDYNSPLHF
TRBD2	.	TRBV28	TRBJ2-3	TGTGCCAGCAGTTTCATCGCGGGAGTAGATACGCAGTATTTT	CASSFIAGVDTQYF
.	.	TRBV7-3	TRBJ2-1	TGTGCCAGCAGCCCTCTAGCGAACCACAATGAGCAGTTCTTC	CASSPLANHNEQFF
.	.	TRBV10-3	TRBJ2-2	TGTGCCATCAGTGGGACAGCTAACACCGGGGAGCTGTTTTTT	CAISGTANTGELFF
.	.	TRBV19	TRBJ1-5	TGTGCCAGTAAACATGACTATAGCAATCAGCCCCAGCATTTT	CASKHDYSNQPQHF
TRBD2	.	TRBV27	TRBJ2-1	TGTGCCAGCAGTTTCTGGCTGCTAGCGGGAGGCCAAGAGCAGTTCTTC	CASSFWLLAGGQEQFF
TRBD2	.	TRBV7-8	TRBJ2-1	TGTGCCAGCAGCTCATGGACTAGCAGTGAGCAGTTCTTC	CASSSWTSSEQFF
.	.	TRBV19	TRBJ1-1	TGTGCCAGTAGTACAACGGCGGGGAACACTGAAGCTTTCTTT	CASSTTAGNTEAFF
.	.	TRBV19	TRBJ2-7	TGTGCCAGTAGTGCCCGACAGGCGGTCTACGAGCAGTACTTC	CASSARQAVYEQYF
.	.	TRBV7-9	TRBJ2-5	TGTGCCAGCAGCTTAGCGAGGGGACTCCCGGAGACCCAGTACTTC	CASSLARGLPETQYF
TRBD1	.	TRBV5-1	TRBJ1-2	TGCGCCAGCAGCTTTACAGGGGATGGCTACACCTTC	CASSFTGDGYTF
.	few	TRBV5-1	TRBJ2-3	TGCGCCAGCAGCCCGGGGACTCGAGCAGATACGCAGTATTTT	CASSPGTRADTQYF
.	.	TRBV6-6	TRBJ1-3	TGTGCCAGCAGGGAGGTATCTGGAAACACCATATATTTT	CASREVSGNTIYF
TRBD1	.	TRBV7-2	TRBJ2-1	TGTGCCAGCAGCTTAAAGGGACAGGGGGCAGGTGAGCAGTTCTTC	CASSLKGQGAGEQFF
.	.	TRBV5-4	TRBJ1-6	TGTGCCAGCAGCGGGGGCCGACAGGACCGCTCCTATAATTCACCCCTCCACTTT	CASSGGRQDRSYNSPLHF
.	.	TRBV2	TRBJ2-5	TGTGCCAGCAATGAGTTTCCGTACCAAGAGACCCAGTACTTC	CASNEFPYQETQYF
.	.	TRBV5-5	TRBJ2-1	TGTGCCAGCAGCTTGCGCGGGGCTTACAATGAGCAGTTCTTC	CASSLRGAYNEQFF
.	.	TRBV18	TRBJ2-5	TGTGCCAGCTCCATTAAAGGAGGAGAGACCCAGTACTTC	CASSIKGGETQYF
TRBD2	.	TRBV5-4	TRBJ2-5	TGTGCCAGCAGCTTGGCCAGCGGGAGCTTGGTGACCCAGTACTTC	CASSLASGSLVTQYF
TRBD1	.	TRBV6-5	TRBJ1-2	TGTGCCAGCAGACCAGCGACAGGGGGCAACTATGGCTACACCTTC	CASRPATGGNYGYTF
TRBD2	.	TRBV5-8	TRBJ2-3	TGTGCCAGCAGCCTGATTGGACTAGCGGAGAGCACAGATACGCAGTATTTT	CASSLIGLAESTDTQYF
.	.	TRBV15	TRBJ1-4	TGTGCCACCAGCAGAGATCTACGGAGGAATGAAAAACTGTTTTTT	CATSRDLRRNEKLFF